The 10 T cell receptor beta chains below were found in one sample sequenced in a study of T cell repertoires in cytomegalovirus infection. Via MiXCR, TCRdb re-called the reads, giving one row per CDR3 protein. The data show 830,000 or so distinct CDR3 sequences, with approximately 32% seen just once and over 10% held by the top ten. For these receptors, no antigen is known. Sequencing used cultured CD8+ T cells from PBMCs, obtained from culture after CMV antigen stimulation. The receptors shown here come from a human donor in good health (CMV status not recorded). Some clones in this sample may be carry-over from other donors' samples.

This clonotype was found many times. The gene calls are TRBV12-3 or TRBV12-4 and TRBJ1-5; possible D gene TRBD1, 6 bases. Trimming took 7 bases from V and 0 from J, leaving 16 bases between them. This CDR3 region has 16 residues. The CDR3 sequence: CASTRGGEHSNQPQHF. Here the CDR3 DNA reads TGTGCCAGCACCAGGGGCGGGGAACATAGCAATCAGCCCCAGCATTTT.

The rearrangement joins TRBV11-2 to TRBJ1-5; TRBD1 agrees at 9 bases. Per germline, CDR1 SGHAT and CDR2 FQNNGV. The CDR3 totals 15 residues. With 0 bases clipped from V and 7 bases from J, the junction kept 4 bases outside the gene matches. The CDR3 here is CASSLDGTGGQPQHF. The CDR3 DNA reads TGTGCCAGCAGCTTAGATGGAACAGGGGGCCAGCCCCAGCATTTT.

The CDR3 protein is CASSASLPRSNSPLHF. Here the CDR3 DNA reads TGTGCCAGCAGCGCCAGCTTACCTCGGAGTAATTCACCCCTCCACTTT. The gene calls are TRBV9 and TRBJ1-6; D gene uncertain. V was clipped by 3 bases and J by 6 bases, with 16 bases between them. The germline V gene has CDR1 SGDLS and CDR2 YYNGEE. The length of the CDR3 is 16 residues.

CDR3 nucleotide sequence: TGTGCCAGCAGCTTAGCGGCAGGGGCTGGTCAGCCCCAGCATTTT. Its translation is CASSLAAGAGQPQHF. The chain links TRBV7-6 to TRBJ1-5; weak D call: TRBD1 (6 bases). V was shortened by 0 bases and J by 6 bases, with 12 bases between the two germline ends. The length of the CDR3 is 15 residues. Germline values: CDR1 SGHVS, CDR2 FNYEAQ. The variable domain in full, completed from reference TRBV7-6 and TRBJ1-5, reads GAGVSQSPRYKVTKRGQDVALRCDPISGHVSLYWYRQALGQGPEFLTYFNYEAQQDKSGLPNDRFSAERPEGSISTLTIQRTEQRDSAMYRCASSLAAGAGQPQHFGDGTRLSIL.

This clonotype was picked up a small number of times. The V call is TRBV7-9, the J call TRBJ1-1; TRBD1 is a possible D gene (5 bases). V shed 5 bases and J shed 10 bases, with 14 bases lying between them. Germline-derived CDR1 and CDR2 are SEHNR and FQNEAQ (reference sequence). The CDR3 has 12 residues. The CDR3 DNA follows: TGTGCCAGCAGCGGGACCCCGGAGGGAGCTTTCTTT. Encoded protein: CASSGTPEGAFF. Together with reference TRBV7-9 and TRBJ1-1, the CDR3 gives the full variable domain: DTGVSQNPRHKITKRGQNVTFRCDPISEHNRLYWYRQTLGQGPEFLTYFQNEAQLEKSRLLSDRFSAERPKGSFSTLEIQRTEQGDSAMYLCASSGTPEGAFFGQGTRLTVV.

Comment on this clonotype: A much larger clonotype is one base distant, so this may be a read error. The CDR3 DNA sequence: TGTGTCAGCAGCTCATCCCGGGACAGGTCCTACGAGCAGTACGTC. It yields the protein CVSSSSRDRSYEQYV. The V and J genes are TRBV7-8 and TRBJ2-7; TRBD1 matches 8 bases. CDR1 SGHVS and CDR2 FQNEAQ come from the germline V gene. CDR3 length equals 15 residues.

There are a few counts of this clonotype. Here the CDR3 reads CSASTGGANNEQFF. The DNA for the CDR3 is TGCAGTGCTAGTACCGGGGGGGCTAACAATGAGCAGTTCTTC. The chain uses TRBV20-1 and TRBJ2-1; 8 bases align to TRBD2. V trimming: 3 bases; J trimming: 5 bases; junction bases outside the gene matches: 6. This CDR3 has 14 residues. Germline-derived CDR1 and CDR2 are DFQATT and SNEGSKA (reference sequence).

Only a few counts were recorded for this clonotype. The J gene is TRBJ2-1, the V gene TRBV7-6, with 11 bases lining up with TRBD2. With 5 bases clipped from V and 5 bases from J, the junction kept 5 bases outside the gene matches. Germline V lookup: CDR1 SGHVS, CDR2 FNYEAQ. This CDR3 is 15 amino acids long. The DNA for the CDR3 is TGTGCCAGCAGCGGCGGGACTAGCGGAAACAATGAGCAGTTCTTC. Translating gives CASSGGTSGNNEQFF.

The CDR3 DNA is TGTGCCAGTAGTCCAAACTCGGGAACCGGGGAGCTGTTTTTT. This gives the protein CASSPNSGTGELFF. This chain connects TRBV19 to TRBJ2-2; D is perhaps TRBD2 (5 bases). This CDR3 has 14 amino acids. Germline CDR1 is LNHDA and CDR2 is SQIVND (reference sequence). V lost 5 bases and J 5 bases, leaving 12 bases between the germline ends.

In its sample, this clonotype was seen a few times. The genes are TRBV5-1 and TRBJ2-3, with 8 positions matching TRBD2. Trimming removed 4 bases from V and 2 bases from J; junction bases left unmatched: 6. The CDR3 runs to 15 residues. CDR1 SGHRS and CDR2 YFSETQ come from the germline V gene. CDR3 in DNA: TGCGCCAGCAGCCCGCGGGGGGTCGCCACAGATACGCAGTATTTT. Translation: CASSPRGVATDTQYF.